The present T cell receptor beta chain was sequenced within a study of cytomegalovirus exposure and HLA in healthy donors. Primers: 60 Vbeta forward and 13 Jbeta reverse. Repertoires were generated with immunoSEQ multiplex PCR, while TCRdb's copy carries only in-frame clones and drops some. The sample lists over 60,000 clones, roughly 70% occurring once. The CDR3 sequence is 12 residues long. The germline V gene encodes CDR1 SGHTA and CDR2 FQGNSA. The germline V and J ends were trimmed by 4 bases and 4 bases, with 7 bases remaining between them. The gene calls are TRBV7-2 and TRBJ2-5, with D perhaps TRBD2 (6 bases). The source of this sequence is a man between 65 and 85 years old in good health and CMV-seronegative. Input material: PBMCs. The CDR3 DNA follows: TGTGCCAGCAGCTCCGGGGGAGAGACCCAGTACTTC. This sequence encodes CASSSGGETQYF.